The 24 T cell receptor beta chains listed next were all sequenced from one sample in a study of radiation and T cells in renal cell carcinoma. Time point specified: blood 4 weeks post-SBRT, at nephrectomy. Treatment reported: 15 Gy SBRT to primary tumor, nephrectomy 4 weeks later. Profiled with immunoSEQ multiplex PCR; TCRdb holds only in-frame clones, not every one. The data contain fewer than 200,000 clones, roughly nine tenths of them seen just once; the ten biggest clones take up approximately 11%. Here the sequenced sample was blood, taken from a patient whose treatment included radiotherapy and nephrectomy. These receptors all come from a woman aged 50 to 60 with renal cell carcinoma.

The chain has TRBV19 and TRBJ2-7, with 10 bases that match TRBD1. The V gene's germline CDR1 is LNHDA and CDR2 SQIVND (reference sequence). CDR3 length: 16 amino acids. Trimming cost V 5 bases and J 5 bases; bases outside gene matches: 12. The chain's CDR3 is CASSPLGQGGVDEQYF. The CDR3 DNA sequence: TGTGCCAGTAGTCCGCTCGGACAGGGGGGCGTCGACGAGCAGTACTTC.

The chain couples TRBV28 to TRBJ1-4, with TRBD1 identical over 7 bases. The CDR3 has 16 residues. The germline gives CDR1 MDHEN, CDR2 SYDVKM. With V trimmed by 3 bases and J by 3 bases, 7 bases remained unmatched. CDR3 coding DNA: TGTGCCAGCAGTTTTCCGAGGGGGCCGGCTAATGAAAAACTGTTTTTT. Translation gives CASSFPRGPANEKLFF. The whole variable domain, filled in from reference TRBV28 and TRBJ1-4, reads DVKVTQSSRYLVKRTGEKVFLECVQDMDHENMFWYRQDPGLGLRLIYFSYDVKMKEKGDIPEGYSVSREKKERFSLILESASTNQTSMYLCASSFPRGPANEKLFFGSGTQLSVL.

The V call is TRBV7-8, the J call TRBJ2-7; D is tentatively TRBD1 or TRBD2 (7 bases each). Germline V gene sequence: CDR1 SGHVS, CDR2 FQNEAQ. This CDR3 spans 15 amino acids. Trimming pared 3 bases from V and 1 base from J, leaving 13 bases between. CDR3 DNA: TGTGCCAGCAGCTTGACAGGGACTAATTCCTACGAGCAGTACTTC. Translating it yields CASSLTGTNSYEQYF.

This chain links TRBV7-9 with TRBJ2-7; 8 nucleotides match TRBD2. CDR3 length: 16 residues. V lost 8 bases to trimming and J lost 1 base; unmatched junction nucleotides: 13. Germline values: CDR1 SEHNR, CDR2 FQNEAQ (reference sequence). The CDR3 DNA reads as TGTGCCAGCGGCCAGGCGAGCGGGGGATTTTCCTACGAGCAGTACTTC. Protein: CASGQASGGFSYEQYF. The whole variable domain, filled in from reference TRBV7-9 and TRBJ2-7, reads DTGVSQNPRHKITKRGQNVTFRCDPISEHNRLYWYRQTLGQGPEFLTYFQNEAQLEKSRLLSDRFSAERPKGSFSTLEIQRTEQGDSAMYLCASGQASGGFSYEQYFGPGTRLTVT.

The CDR3 bases are TGCGCCAGCAGCCAAGTAATATCTGGAAACACCATATATTTT. It is translated as CASSQVISGNTIYF. The chain combines TRBV4-1 with TRBJ1-3, with D unclear. Trimming removed 1 base from V and 1 base from J, with 5 bases in between. CDR1 MGHRA and CDR2 YSYEKL come from the germline V gene. This CDR3 is 14 amino acids long.

The chain uses TRBV6-5 and TRBJ1-5; 7 nucleotides line up with TRBD1. The length of the CDR3 is 14 residues. Germline CDR1 MNHEY, CDR2 SVGAGI. The J segment lost 2 bases and the V segment lost 2 bases, leaving 0 bases of the junction unmatched. The CDR3 sequence: CASSYRGRNQPQHF. The DNA of the CDR3 is TGTGCCAGCAGTTACAGGGGGCGCAATCAGCCCCAGCATTTT.

V gene TRBV5-1 combines with J gene TRBJ2-7; D is undetermined. Germline V gene sequence: CDR1 SGHRS, CDR2 YFSETQ. The CDR3 extends over 13 amino acids. V lost 0 bases and J 6 bases, leaving 10 bases between the germline ends. As DNA, the CDR3 is TGCGCCAGCAGCTTGGAGATGAGGAGCGAGCAGTACTTC. The encoded protein is CASSLEMRSEQYF.

The chain combines TRBV2 with TRBJ1-4, with D perhaps TRBD1 (6 bases). The CDR3 covers 15 residues. Trimming left V 6 bases short and J 6 bases short, with 17 bases between. Germline values: CDR1 SNHLY, CDR2 FYNNEI. The CDR3 loop reads CASRRNPGADEKLFF. The CDR3 nucleotides read TGTGCCAGCAGAAGAAATCCAGGGGCTGATGAAAAACTGTTTTTT.

V usage is TRBV5-1 and J usage is TRBJ2-7, with D possibly being TRBD2 (6 bases). CDR3 size: 15 residues. Germline assignment: CDR1 SGHRS and CDR2 YFSETQ. V lost 4 bases and J lost 0, with 14 bases in between. CDR3 DNA sequence: TGCGCCAGCAGCCCGGAGGGACTGAGCTCCTACGAGCAGTACTTC. This codes for CASSPEGLSSYEQYF. Full variable domain (rest looked up from reference TRBV5-1 and TRBJ2-7): KAGVTQTPRYLIKTRGQQVTLSCSPISGHRSVSWYQQTPGQGLQFLFEYFSETQRNKGNFPGRFSGRQFSNSRSEMNVSTLELGDSALYLCASSPEGLSSYEQYFGPGTRLTVT.

The rearrangement links TRBV6-1 to TRBJ1-5; D uncertain. The CDR3 has 12 residues. V lost 5 bases to trimming and J lost 10 bases, with 12 bases between them. The germline gives CDR1 MNHNS, CDR2 SASEGT. The CDR3 coding sequence is TGTGCCAGCAGTTCCATAGTTTTACCCCAGCATTTT. Translation gives CASSSIVLPQHF.

The genes are TRBV19 and TRBJ1-5; tentatively, D is TRBD1 (5 bases). This CDR3 is built from 15 residues. The V end lost 0 bases, the J end lost 8 bases, and 14 bases lay between the germline ends. The germline V gene encodes CDR1 LNHDA and CDR2 SQIVND (reference sequence). CDR3 residues: CASSIDRPGREPQHF. CDR3 DNA: TGTGCCAGTAGTATAGATCGCCCAGGGCGGGAGCCCCAGCATTTT.

The chain couples TRBV29-1 to TRBJ2-3, with D hard to call. The CDR3 consists of 12 residues. Per germline, CDR1 SQVTM and CDR2 ANQGSEA. The germline V and J ends were trimmed by 7 bases and 0 bases, with 8 bases remaining between them. CDR3 DNA sequence: TGCAGCGCCCAGACTAGCACAGATACGCAGTATTTT. Translated: CSAQTSTDTQYF.

This rearrangement joins TRBV10-3 to TRBJ1-5, with TRBD1 matching 11 bases. V dropped 1 base and J dropped 3; count of bases not matched to a gene: 2. Germline loops: CDR1 ENHRY, CDR2 SYGVKD. The CDR3 sequence is 16 residues long. This CDR3 is CAISEWGQGVNQPQHF. The CDR3 DNA reads TGTGCCATCAGTGAGTGGGGACAGGGGGTCAATCAGCCCCAGCATTTT.

In this sample, this clone turned up a few times. The CDR3 loop is CASRVANTEAFF. The CDR3 nucleotides read TGCGCCAGCAGGGTAGCGAACACTGAAGCTTTCTTT. The J gene is TRBJ1-1, the V gene TRBV10-2, with no clear D. The CDR3 loop spans 12 amino acids. Germline CDR1 WSHSY, CDR2 SAAADI. The V end was cut by 6 bases, the J end by 1 base, with 6 bases between.

This chain connects TRBV5-6 to TRBJ1-2; TRBD1 agrees at 8 bases. This CDR3 is 12 amino acids long. In germline, CDR1 is SGHDT, CDR2 YYEEEE. V shed 3 bases and J 8 bases; nucleotides not matched to a gene: 3. The CDR3 nucleotides are TGTGCCAGCAGCTCTGACAGGGGCGGCTACACCTTC. It encodes CASSSDRGGYTF.

The chain is built from TRBV19 and TRBJ2-5; weak D call: TRBD2 (5 bases). V was trimmed by 5 bases and J by 5 bases, leaving 12 bases between them. The CDR3 covers 13 residues. The V gene's germline CDR1 is LNHDA and CDR2 SQIVND (reference sequence). The CDR3 loop reads CASSRGVPETQYF. For the CDR3, the DNA is TGTGCCAGTAGTCGGGGTGTTCCGGAGACCCAGTACTTC.

The chain links TRBV5-5 to TRBJ2-7; 11 bases fit TRBD1. With V trimmed by 4 bases and J by 4 bases, 4 bases remained unmatched. There are 14 residues in the CDR3. Germline lookup yields CDR1 SGHKS and CDR2 YYEKEE (reference sequence). The CDR3 nucleotides read TGTGCCAGCAGCACTGGACAGGGGGCTTACGAGCAGTACTTC. This encodes CASSTGQGAYEQYF.

This clone was counted ten times or more. The V call is TRBV2, the J call TRBJ1-6; D is possibly TRBD1 (5 bases). The CDR3 length is 13 residues. Germline V gene sequence: CDR1 SNHLY, CDR2 FYNNEI. Trimming took 6 bases from V and 10 from J, leaving 13 bases between them. The CDR3 loop reads CASRRLTGSPLHF. CDR3 nucleotide sequence: TGTGCCAGCAGACGATTAACAGGATCACCCCTCCACTTT.

In this sample, this clone turned up once. The chain joins TRBV18 to TRBJ1-1; no reliable D call. CDR1 is KGHSH, CDR2 LQKENI, per germline. This CDR3 has 13 residues. The ends were cut back, 3 bases at V and 5 bases at J, with 10 bases in the middle. The CDR3 protein is CASSPATRTEAFF. CDR3 nucleotides: TGTGCCAGCTCACCGGCGACCCGGACTGAAGCTTTCTTT.

This clone was seen only once. J is TRBJ1-2 and V is TRBV7-9, with D maybe TRBD1 (5 bases). Germline V lookup: CDR1 SEHNR, CDR2 FQNEAQ (reference sequence). The V end lost 6 bases, the J end lost 8 bases, and 25 bases lay between the germline ends. The CDR3 is 16 residues long. This CDR3 reads CASRALIGGFFGGYTF. The CDR3, as DNA: TGTGCCAGCAGGGCCTTAATCGGGGGATTTTTCGGAGGCTACACCTTC.

This chain links TRBV7-2 with TRBJ1-6, with D maybe TRBD1 (6 bases). The V and J ends lost 3 bases and 14 bases respectively, with 17 bases between them. Germline assignment: CDR1 SGHTA and CDR2 FQGNSA. The CDR3 spans 14 residues. CDR3 DNA: TGTGCCAGCAGCTTGGGAGGGGGGATTCGGGCCCTCCACTTT. This encodes CASSLGGGIRALHF.

This clone was detected only a few times. The chain joins TRBV9 to TRBJ1-1; no reliable D call. The germline V gene has CDR1 SGDLS and CDR2 YYNGEE. V was clipped by 0 bases and J by 0 bases, with 12 bases between them. The CDR3 spans 16 residues. CDR3 in amino acids: CASSVGVGLMNTEAFF. The CDR3 DNA reads as TGTGCCAGCAGCGTAGGGGTTGGACTGATGAACACTGAAGCTTTCTTT.

The chain couples TRBV6-4 to TRBJ1-5; D gene uncertain. The CDR3 sequence is 13 residues long. From germline, CDR1 is MRHNA and CDR2 SNTAGT. The V end lost 4 bases, the J end lost 0 bases, and 4 bases lay between the germline ends. CDR3 sequence (DNA): TGTGCCAGCAGTGTCGATAGCAATCAGCCCCAGCATTTT. It codes for CASSVDSNQPQHF.

The chain carries TRBV7-8 and TRBJ2-7; 7 nucleotides match TRBD1. Germline CDR1 reads SGHVS; CDR2 reads FQNEAQ. J lost 2 bases, V lost 5 bases, and 3 bases had no gene match. This CDR3 is built from 13 residues. The CDR3 coding sequence is TGTGCCAGCAGCCGACAGGGCGCCTACGAGCAGTACTTC. Its translation is CASSRQGAYEQYF.